This T cell receptor (beta chain) came from a study of cytomegalovirus exposure and HLA in healthy donors (dated by TCRdb to the late 2010s). Context from the whole study: According to an earlier analysis of 587 of the donors, about 190 million T cells yielded roughly 100 million unique TCR beta sequences and about 300 Gb of sequence data. An early release that covered several hundred HLA-typed donors contained about 300 gigabases of sequencing data and around 85 million unique TCR sequences. Among the approximately 400 genotyped donors, around 81% belonged to the genetic ancestry cluster associated with self-reported Caucasian donors. The study aimed to test whether signatures of past pathogen exposure could be identified by cataloging public T cell receptors. The study used immunosequencing to profile the T cell repertoires of 670 or so subjects and linked those repertoires to cytomegalovirus serostatus. In addition to the first cohort of 650 to 750 subjects, a separate validation cohort of approximately 130 different subjects was used. High-throughput TCR immunosequencing, statistical association of individual TCRs with disease status, and machine learning were combined to predict cytomegalovirus infection status. A later analysis re-examined previously published TCR beta repertoires from around 670 donors and added high-resolution HLA genotyping to investigate patterns of TCR occurrence. The later analysis used no new phenotypic data to find candidate immune exposures, relying instead on TCR beta sequences and their occurrence across donors. An earlier analysis of approximately 580 of the donors used high-throughput TCR beta sequencing to judge whether each TCR beta V gene segment behaved as functional or pseudogenic. Donor age, sex, ethnicity and CMV serostatus were collected together with the repertoire data. A later genetic analysis used genome-wide SNP genotypes for about 55% of the 666 donors, treating that subset as a discovery cohort. All discovery cohort repertoires had been generated on a single sequencing platform. Class I and class II HLA loci were covered by the typing at four-digit resolution. The number of typed donors differed by locus: about 629-640 for A, B, C, DRB1 and DQB1; approximately 520 for DQA1; around 580 for DPA1; and around 450 for DPB1. Four to six DR-DQ haplotypes were handled as single units for association and clustering, since linkage in the cohort was strong. Among roughly 400 genotyped donors of the cohort, an average of about 240,000 unique TCR beta nucleotide sequences was sequenced per donor, of which 15% to 20% were non-productive. Points the paper makes about the study in general: The classifier was reported to diagnose cytomegalovirus status with high specificity and sensitivity in both the original cohort and the validation cohort. A further reported finding was that TCR beta sequences accurately predicted the HLA-A and HLA-B alleles for most subjects in the first cohort. The earlier analysis of approximately 590 of the donors excluded roughly 16 rarely observed V segments, including chromosome 9 orphons, because counts were too low. Because some donors lacked HLA typing at each locus, the association tests relied only on the typed subset. CMV serostatus was the only immune exposure information available for the cohort. In vitro tests confirmed that a few of the cytomegalovirus-associated TCR beta chains recognize cytomegalovirus antigens. The cohort was sequenced for TCR beta chains only, and without alpha or paired-chain data the features that could be detected were limited. Linkage disequilibrium might explain the correlated functional status among segregating V segments, but an unknown experimental factor could not be ruled out. The sequencing pipeline was judged likely to have produced a cluster of highly shared sequence variants as a technical artifact. The authors suggested that the approach could potentially be generalized to other disease states and immunological phenotypes. While some public TCRs were present in many individuals, most TCR sequences turned up only very rarely across donors. In a later analysis, about 17,000 TCR beta sequences were associated with specific HLA alleles at a false discovery rate of 0.05. Several of the top co-occurrence clusters appeared to be linked to parvovirus B19, influenza, CMV and Epstein-Barr virus, according to a later analysis. Compared with the roughly 700-donor mean, donors in an Asian-associated ancestry cluster had fewer N-insertions in productive TCRs, according to a later genetic analysis. In a later genetic analysis, a missense DCLRE1C variant was associated with V-gene and J-gene trimming of TCR beta chains, and the association was replicated in an independent cohort. Roughly uniform sequencing depth across donors was assumed in presence/absence analyses, although this assumption may not hold. In a later analysis, TCR association rates were found to vary across HLA loci, with the most associated TCRs seen for DRB1 alleles and the fewest for HLA-C alleles. A later analysis found that HLA-associated TCR beta chains were more clonally expanded and had lower generation probabilities than equally common non-associated chains. When HLA alleles, especially DR and DQ, strongly co-occurred, TCR associations were difficult to assign to individual alleles. The 87-base-pair reads could not distinguish some IMGT-functional V segments, including TRBV6-2 and TRBV6-3, so those segments were excluded. An earlier analysis of approximately 600 of the donors showed that most TCR beta V segments appeared in productive rearrangements either about 87% or about 30% of the time, which broadly matched IMGT annotations. Most CMV-associated TCR beta chains appeared to be HLA-restricted in a later analysis, and the HLA associations seemed to be driven largely by CMV exposure. A total of roughly 160 TCR beta chains were listed by the study as associated with cytomegalovirus.

The library was generated by the immunoSEQ multiplex PCR assay. For the multiplex PCR, a mixture combining 60 forward primers for TCR Vbeta segments and 13 reverse primers for TCR Jbeta segments was used. A multiplex PCR assay on genomic DNA amplified the CDR3 region of rearranged TCR beta genes. On the Illumina HiSeq System, the amplified TCR beta libraries were sequenced as 87-base-pair reads. On the authors' methods: A later analysis tallied tens of millions of unique TCR beta chains across the approximately 670 repertoires, and approximately 11 million of those chains were shared by two or more donors. Raw reads were error-corrected and collapsed into unique sequences with a nearest-neighbor algorithm that merged closely related sequences to remove PCR and sequencing errors. CDR3 sequences were aligned to IMGT reference sequences to assign V, D and J gene segments. For a sequence to be retained, a match of at least six nucleotides to both a V gene segment and a J gene segment was required. A rearrangement was called productive if the CDR3 had no stop codons and remained in frame with V and J, and every other rearrangement was called non-productive. Following IMGT convention, CDR3 was defined as the stretch from the second conserved V-encoded cysteine up to the conserved J-encoded phenylalanine. The earlier analysis of about 590 of the donors excluded sequences that lacked an unambiguous match to a single V gene segment. In an earlier analysis of approximately 610 of the donors, V segments were called functional above 56.7% productive rearrangements and were called segregating when the between-donor standard deviation exceeded 5%. A statistical classification framework was developed to diagnose cytomegalovirus status using the catalog of TCR beta chain sequences. V and J gene assignment, in a later analysis, came from comparing TCR nucleotide sequences with IMGT/GENE-DB human TR gene sequences. The TCRdist pipeline was used in a later analysis to assign CDR3 sequences and most-parsimonious VDJ recombination scenarios. In a later analysis, each TCR beta chain was defined by its CDR3 amino acid sequence together with its V-gene family, and reads lacking a unique V-gene family were excluded. In a later analysis, nearly 600 highly shared, low-generation-probability nucleotide sequences were removed to address suspected cross-contamination and a sequencing artifact. A later analysis calculated a clonal expansion index for each public chain from normalized within-repertoire ranks of inferred template counts. In a later analysis, generation probabilities were computed with a VDJ recombination model fitted to out-of-frame rearrangements, and the resulting probabilities were checked against IGoR. In a later analysis, TCR-TCR, TCR-HLA and TCR-CMV co-occurrence was scored with hypergeometric tests, and a repertoire-size bias correction was applied to TCR pairs. False discovery rates were estimated in a later analysis by permuting HLA or CMV assignments 20 times. In a later analysis, co-occurring TCRs were grouped using DBSCAN, and TCRdist sequence similarity was added for clustering within HLA-allele-positive subsets. Repertoires with fewer than 30,000 or more than 120,000 public chains, plus five repertoires with anomalous nucleotide sharing, were excluded from co-occurrence clustering. As stored in TCRdb, this immuneACCESS dataset retains in-frame rearrangements with V and J assigned. A fraction of the clones does not appear; measured against another copy, unresolved V genes explain less than half of the discrepancy, and the remainder lacks a known reason. V and J calls and clone size are given by that table; D and trimming were obtained from the DNA. In this sample the table shows about 79,000 clones, around three quarters of which occur a single time. The ten largest make up approximately 9% of the sample.

The cohort comprised 670 or so healthy bone marrow donors. At the time of sampling, all cohort members were nominally healthy, though unrecorded immune exposures were likely present. The donor tested CMV seronegative, placing the donor among the approximately 360 seronegative members of the cohort. A peripheral blood sample was provided by each donor, and peripheral blood mononuclear cells were used for TCR beta sequencing. The Qiagen DNeasy Blood Extraction Kit was used to extract genomic DNA from the blood cell samples. As regards this clone: Its antigen has not been determined. No base quality values were provided; no much bigger clone lies one nucleotide off.

There are 14 amino acids in the CDR3, from cysteine to phenylalanine inclusive. Only the CDR3 DNA stays, 42 bases, in frame from base 1. V ends up 6 bases short and J 5 bases short, with an unmatched junction base count of 4. As encoded in the germline V gene, CDR1 is SNHLY while CDR2 is FYNNEI. The sequence joins TRBV2 to TRBJ2-3; TRBD2 lines up with 11 middle nucleotides. This TCR was recovered from a man aged 55 to 69 in good health and CMV-seronegative. The sequencing input was PBMCs. The nucleotides read TGTGCCAGCAGGGGTCTAGCGGGAGGAGATACGCAGTATTTT. It translates to CASRGLAGGDTQYF.